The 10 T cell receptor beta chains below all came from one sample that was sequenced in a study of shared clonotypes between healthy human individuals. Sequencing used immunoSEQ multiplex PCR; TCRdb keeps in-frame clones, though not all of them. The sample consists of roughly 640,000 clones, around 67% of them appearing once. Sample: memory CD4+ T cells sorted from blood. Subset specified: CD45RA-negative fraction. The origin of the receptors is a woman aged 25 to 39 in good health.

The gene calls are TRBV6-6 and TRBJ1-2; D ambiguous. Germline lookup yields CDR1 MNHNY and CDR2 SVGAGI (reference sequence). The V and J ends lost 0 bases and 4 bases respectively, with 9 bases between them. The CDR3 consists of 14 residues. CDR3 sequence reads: CASSYSGEAYGYTF. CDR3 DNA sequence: TGTGCCAGCAGTTACTCCGGGGAAGCCTATGGCTACACCTTC.

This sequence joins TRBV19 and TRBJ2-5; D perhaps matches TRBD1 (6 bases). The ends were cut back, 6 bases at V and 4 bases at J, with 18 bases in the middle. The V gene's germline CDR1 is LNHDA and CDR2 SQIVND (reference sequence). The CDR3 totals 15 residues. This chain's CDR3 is CASRTTGKGTETQYF. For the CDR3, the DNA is TGTGCCAGTAGAACCACAGGGAAAGGGACAGAGACCCAGTACTTC.

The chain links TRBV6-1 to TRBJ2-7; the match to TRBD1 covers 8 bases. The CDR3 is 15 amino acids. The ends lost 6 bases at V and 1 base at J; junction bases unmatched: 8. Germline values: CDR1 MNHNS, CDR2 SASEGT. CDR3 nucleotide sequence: TGTGCCAGCAGACCCGGGACAGGCGCATCCTACGAGCAGTACTTC. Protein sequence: CASRPGTGASYEQYF.

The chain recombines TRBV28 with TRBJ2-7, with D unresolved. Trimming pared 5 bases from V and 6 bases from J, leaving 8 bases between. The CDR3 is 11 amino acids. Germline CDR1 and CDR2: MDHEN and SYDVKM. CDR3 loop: CASSTNIEQYF. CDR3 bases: TGTGCCAGCAGTACCAACATCGAGCAGTACTTC.

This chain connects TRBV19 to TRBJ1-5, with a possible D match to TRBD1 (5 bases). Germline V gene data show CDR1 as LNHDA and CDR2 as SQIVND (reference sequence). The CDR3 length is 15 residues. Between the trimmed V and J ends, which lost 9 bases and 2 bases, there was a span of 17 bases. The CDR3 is CASCTGTEGNQPQHF. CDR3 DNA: TGTGCCAGCTGTACCGGGACCGAGGGCAATCAGCCCCAGCATTTT. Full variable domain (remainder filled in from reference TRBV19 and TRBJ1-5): DGGITQSPKYLFRKEGQNVTLSCEQNLNHDAMYWYRQDPGQGLRLIYYSQIVNDFQKGDIAEGYSVSREKKESFPLTVTSAQKNPTAFYLCASCTGTEGNQPQHFGDGTRLSIL.

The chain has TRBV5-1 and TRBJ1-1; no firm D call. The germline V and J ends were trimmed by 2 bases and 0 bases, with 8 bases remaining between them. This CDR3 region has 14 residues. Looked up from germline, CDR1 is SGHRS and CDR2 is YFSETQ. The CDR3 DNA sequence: TGCGCCAGCAGCTTCCAGCCGATGAACACTGAAGCTTTCTTT. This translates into CASSFQPMNTEAFF.

In DNA, the CDR3 is TGTGCCAGCAGCCCCCGGAGGGGAAGATATGGCTACACCTTC. It specifies CASSPRRGRYGYTF. This chain uses TRBV5-6 with TRBJ1-2, with a tentative D call TRBD1 (5 bases). V lost 4 bases and J 5 bases, leaving 15 bases between the germline ends. The germline gives CDR1 SGHDT, CDR2 YYEEEE. The CDR3 has 14 amino acids.

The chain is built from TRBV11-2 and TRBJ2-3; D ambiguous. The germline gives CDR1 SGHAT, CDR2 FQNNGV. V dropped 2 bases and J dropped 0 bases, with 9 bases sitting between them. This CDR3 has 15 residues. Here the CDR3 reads CASSLIQSSTDTQYF. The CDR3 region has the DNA TGTGCCAGCAGCTTAATCCAATCTAGCACAGATACGCAGTATTTT.

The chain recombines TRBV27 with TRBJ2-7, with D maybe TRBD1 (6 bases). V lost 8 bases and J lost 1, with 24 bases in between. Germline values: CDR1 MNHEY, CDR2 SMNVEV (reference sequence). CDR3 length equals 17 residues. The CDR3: CASSSSLSYRESYEQYF. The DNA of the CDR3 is TGTGCCAGCTCCTCCTCCCTTTCGTACAGGGAATCCTACGAGCAGTACTTC.

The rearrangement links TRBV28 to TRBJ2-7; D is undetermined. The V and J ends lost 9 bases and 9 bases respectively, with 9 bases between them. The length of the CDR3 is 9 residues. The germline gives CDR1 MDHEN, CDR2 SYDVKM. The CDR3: CASGWRQYF. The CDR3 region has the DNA TGTGCCAGTGGATGGAGGCAGTACTTC. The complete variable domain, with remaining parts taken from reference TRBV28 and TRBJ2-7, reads DVKVTQSSRYLVKRTGEKVFLECVQDMDHENMFWYRQDPGLGLRLIYFSYDVKMKEKGDIPEGYSVSREKKERFSLILESASTNQTSMYLCASGWRQYFGPGTRLTVT.